This T cell receptor (beta chain) stems from a study of cytomegalovirus exposure and HLA in healthy donors. This clone was recorded once. Its antigen remains unidentified. Study findings and constraints: The authors listed some 160 TCR beta chains as cytomegalovirus-associated. What TCR beta sequences reportedly achieved was accurate prediction of HLA-A and HLA-B alleles in most subjects. In the analysis, some V segments, TRBV6-2 and TRBV6-3 included, were excluded as indistinguishable.

CDR1 and CDR2 (germline): MNHNS, SASEGT. The CDR3 sequence is 12 residues long. Amplification used 60 Vbeta primers and 13 Jbeta primers. Original data processing: In a later analysis, some 10 million of approximately 86 million unique beta chains occurred in at least two donors. Clones were sequenced by immunoSEQ multiplex PCR, and TCRdb holds only the in-frame ones, with some missing. The DNA gave D and trimming, while V, J and clone size come from that table. The repertoire has some 190,000 clones, 60% to 85% of them found once; the top ten carry roughly 1.1%. Sequenced sample: PBMCs. The sequence came from a woman aged 40-49 years in good health and CMV-seronegative. The genes are TRBV6-1 and TRBJ2-3; maybe TRBD2 (6 bases). CDR3 bases: TGTGGCACCCTGGGAGGTGTACATACGCAGTATTTT. Its protein product is CGTLGGVHTQYF.